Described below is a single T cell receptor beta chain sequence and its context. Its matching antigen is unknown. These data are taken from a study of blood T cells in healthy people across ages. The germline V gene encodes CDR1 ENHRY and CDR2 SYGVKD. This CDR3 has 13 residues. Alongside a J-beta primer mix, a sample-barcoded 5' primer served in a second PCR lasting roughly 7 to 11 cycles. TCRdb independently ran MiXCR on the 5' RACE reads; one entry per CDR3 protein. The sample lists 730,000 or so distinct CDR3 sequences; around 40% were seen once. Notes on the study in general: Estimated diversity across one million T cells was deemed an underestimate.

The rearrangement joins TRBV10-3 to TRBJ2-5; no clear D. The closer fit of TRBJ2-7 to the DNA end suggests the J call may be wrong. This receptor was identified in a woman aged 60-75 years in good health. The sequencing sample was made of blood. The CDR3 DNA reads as TGTGCCATCAGTGAGGTCAGAAACTACGAGCAGTACTTC. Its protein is CAISEVRNYEQYF.